The 13 T cell receptor beta chains given below trace back to one sample, sequenced in a study of blood T cell repertoires in COVID-19. Measured with immunoSEQ multiplex PCR; TCRdb has only the in-frame clones, and not every one. The sample shows tens of thousands of clones, nearly 90% of them seen only once. Sequencing was done on a sample of peripheral blood. All receptors come from a woman older than 75 with active or convalescent COVID-19.

This chain's CDR3 is CASSWSFGETFNIQYF. The CDR3 DNA reads TGTGCCAGCAGTTGGTCGTTCGGGGAAACCTTTAACATTCAGTACTTC. This chain uses TRBV28 with TRBJ2-4; tentative D call: TRBD2 (5 bases). Trimming cost V 4 bases and J 7 bases, with 20 bases left between them. The V gene's germline CDR1 is MDHEN and CDR2 SYDVKM. The CDR3 has 16 amino acids.

The V call is TRBV19, the J call TRBJ2-7; possible D gene TRBD1, 6 bases. V lost 5 bases and J lost 3, with 20 bases in between. There are 16 residues in the CDR3. CDR1 is LNHDA, CDR2 SQIVND, per germline (reference sequence). The CDR3 sequence: CASSLKGRDTFYEQYF. The CDR3 DNA sequence: TGTGCCAGTAGTCTTAAAGGCCGGGACACATTCTACGAGCAGTACTTC.

The V gene is TRBV7-8, the J gene TRBJ2-7; 10 bases align to TRBD1. CDR3 size: 16 residues. V trimming: 4 bases; J trimming: 1 base; junction bases outside the gene matches: 7. From germline, CDR1 is SGHVS and CDR2 FQNEAQ. The DNA for the CDR3 is TGTGCCAGCAGCTCCCCCTTGGGACAGGGGTCCTACGAGCAGTACTTC. Residues: CASSSPLGQGSYEQYF.

Here the CDR3 reads CASSVDGLRYNEQFF. CDR3 bases: TGTGCCAGCAGCGTAGACGGACTACGCTACAATGAGCAGTTCTTC. V gene TRBV9 combines with J gene TRBJ2-1; a weak D match, TRBD2 (6 bases). The CDR3 has 15 amino acids. V was trimmed by 0 bases and J by 3 bases, leaving 10 bases between them. Germline loops: CDR1 SGDLS, CDR2 YYNGEE.

The chain combines TRBV5-6 with TRBJ2-7; 9 nucleotides match TRBD2. The ends lost 1 base at V and 0 bases at J; junction bases unmatched: 2. Germline loops: CDR1 SGHDT, CDR2 YYEEEE. The CDR3 runs to 15 residues. The CDR3, as DNA: TGTGCCAGCAGCTTGATGACTAGCGGCTCCTACGAGCAGTACTTC. This codes for CASSLMTSGSYEQYF.

V usage is TRBV19 and J usage is TRBJ1-1; 10 bases are a match to TRBD1. This CDR3 is built from 15 residues. Trimming removed 3 bases from V and 7 bases from J; junction bases left unmatched: 8. Germline V gene sequence: CDR1 LNHDA, CDR2 SQIVND (reference sequence). The DNA of the CDR3 is TGTGCCAGTAGTATTAGGGGACAGGGGATAATTGAAGCTTTCTTT. Translation gives CASSIRGQGIIEAFF.

This sequence joins TRBV28 and TRBJ1-5; perhaps TRBD1 as D (6 bases). CDR1 and CDR2 (germline): MDHEN, SYDVKM. CDR3 length equals 14 residues. V was trimmed by 7 bases and J by 6 bases, leaving 16 bases between them. This CDR3 is CASIAGGATQPQHF. The CDR3 DNA follows: TGTGCCAGCATTGCGGGGGGGGCGACTCAGCCCCAGCATTTT. Filled out from reference TRBV28 and TRBJ1-5, the complete variable domain reads DVKVTQSSRYLVKRTGEKVFLECVQDMDHENMFWYRQDPGLGLRLIYFSYDVKMKEKGDIPEGYSVSREKKERFSLILESASTNQTSMYLCASIAGGATQPQHFGDGTRLSIL.

This rearrangement joins TRBV7-8 to TRBJ1-5; 9 bases are a match to TRBD1. J was trimmed by 12 bases and V by 4 bases; bases with no gene match: 10. The germline gives CDR1 SGHVS, CDR2 FQNEAQ. The CDR3 is 14 amino acids. The CDR3 loop reads CASSYRGQGNRQHF. The CDR3 nucleotides read TGTGCCAGCAGCTATAGGGGACAGGGCAACCGCCAGCATTTT.

This clone was found once. The chain links TRBV9 to TRBJ2-5; tentatively, D is TRBD2 (5 bases). Germline V CDR1 and CDR2: SGDLS, YYNGEE. Deletions cut 0 bases from V and 1 base from J, with 10 bases between. The CDR3 has 15 residues. The CDR3 region is CASSVAGNRQETQYF. As DNA, the CDR3 is TGTGCCAGCAGCGTAGCGGGAAACCGCCAAGAGACCCAGTACTTC.

This clone is a singleton in its sample. This chain connects TRBV4-1 to TRBJ2-7; 14 bases agree with TRBD2. The length of the CDR3 is 17 residues. V shed 1 base and J 2 bases; nucleotides not matched to a gene: 4. Germline V gene data show CDR1 as MGHRA and CDR2 as YSYEKL. This chain's CDR3 is CASSQARTSGRTYEQYF. The CDR3 DNA reads TGCGCCAGCAGCCAAGCTCGGACTAGCGGGAGGACCTACGAGCAGTACTTC.

The chain links TRBV7-2 to TRBJ1-1; 9 bases line up with TRBD1. Unmatched junction bases numbered 7, after V lost 4 bases and J lost 10 bases. The CDR3 spans 13 residues. The V gene's germline CDR1 is SGHTA and CDR2 FQGNSA. CDR3 sequence: CASSSGQGGGAFF. The CDR3, as DNA: TGTGCCAGCAGCTCGGGACAGGGAGGCGGAGCTTTCTTT.

The rearrangement joins TRBV12-5 to TRBJ1-2; D not certain. The germline gives CDR1 LGHNT, CDR2 FRNRAP. Deletions cut 1 base from V and 7 bases from J, with 10 bases between. CDR3 length: 13 residues. The CDR3 bases are TGTGCTAGTGGTTTGGGAGGGAGAGGTGGCTACACCTTC. Amino acid sequence: CASGLGGRGGYTF.

The chain uses TRBV19 and TRBJ2-1, with 10 bases matching TRBD2. Germline assignment: CDR1 LNHDA and CDR2 SQIVND (reference sequence). The CDR3 is 15 amino acids. V shed 3 bases and J 7 bases; nucleotides not matched to a gene: 6. Here the CDR3 reads CASSISSGSRNEQFF. The CDR3 bases are TGTGCCAGTAGTATCTCTAGCGGGAGTAGGAATGAGCAGTTCTTC.